This T cell receptor (beta chain) was identified during a study of blood T cell repertoires in COVID-19. The method was immunoSEQ multiplex PCR; TCRdb's version includes in-frame clones alone and lacks a portion of them. The table records around 100,000 clones, 85% to 90% of them present only once. Germline CDR1 reads ENHRY; CDR2 reads SYGVKD. The CDR3 runs 14 residues. The V end lost 8 bases, the J end lost 6 bases, and 16 bases lay between the germline ends. The sample consisted of peripheral blood. The chain links TRBV10-3 to TRBJ1-4, with no clear D. The sequence came from a woman older than 75 with acute or convalescent COVID-19. CDR3 coding DNA: TGTGCCATCGCCGAGCGGGCGGGGTATGAAAAACTGTTTTTT. It specifies CAIAERAGYEKLFF.